These 26 T cell receptor beta chains originate from one sample sequenced in a study of a mutant IDH1 vaccine in newly diagnosed glioma. Stated time point: week 11, during vaccination. Doses of 300 ug of mutant IDH1 20-mer peptide were given with topical imiquimod. The data were produced by immunoSEQ multiplex PCR, yet TCRdb's version contains in-frame clones alone and is incomplete. The sample contains 25,000 to 40,000 clones, 60% to 80% of which appear only once. Their antigen targets remain unknown. The specimen was PBMCs, collected from a glioma patient whose treatment included an IDH1 peptide vaccine. These receptor sequences come from a man aged 30-40 years with glioma.

The chain combines TRBV7-2 with TRBJ1-1; possibly TRBD1 for D (6 bases). There are 14 residues in the CDR3. The germline V gene encodes CDR1 SGHTA and CDR2 FQGNSA. V was pared by 7 bases and J by 4 bases, with 16 bases between. CDR3 bases: TGTGCCAGCACCTTCAGGGGAAGGATCACTGAAGCTTTCTTT. It translates to CASTFRGRITEAFF.

This chain links TRBV4-1 with TRBJ1-1; unclear D gene. The V end was cut by 7 bases, the J end by 7 bases, with 7 bases between. The CDR3 length is 10 residues. Germline values: CDR1 MGHRA, CDR2 YSYEKL. The CDR3 is CASNVGEAFF. The CDR3 DNA follows: TGCGCCAGCAATGTAGGTGAAGCTTTCTTT.

The chain links TRBV4-1 to TRBJ2-1; 7 nucleotides align to TRBD1. Germline V gives CDR1 MGHRA, CDR2 YSYEKL. This CDR3 contains 16 residues. The V and J ends lost 3 bases and 0 bases, in that order; junction bases with no gene match: 5. The CDR3 loop reads CASSQWPGGSYNEQFF. The CDR3 region has the DNA TGCGCCAGCAGCCAGTGGCCAGGGGGCTCCTACAATGAGCAGTTCTTC.

The genes are TRBV10-3 and TRBJ2-1, with D tentatively TRBD1 (6 bases). The CDR3 spans 11 residues. V dropped 11 bases and J dropped 6 bases, with 11 bases sitting between them. Germline V gene lookup returns CDR1 ENHRY and CDR2 SYGVKD. CDR3: CAVGAGNEQFF. In DNA, the CDR3 is TGTGCCGTGGGGGCGGGCAATGAGCAGTTCTTC.

This clone has just a few counts. V usage is TRBV20-1 and J usage is TRBJ2-5; D unclear. The CDR3 spans 11 residues. Between the trimmed V and J ends, which lost 3 bases and 2 bases, there was a span of 4 bases. Looked up from germline, CDR1 is DFQATT and CDR2 is SNEGSKA (reference sequence). The DNA of the CDR3 is TGCAGTGCTAGGAAGCAAGAGACCCAGTACTTC. Its protein product is CSARKQETQYF.

The J gene is TRBJ2-3, the V gene TRBV29-1, with unresolved D. Trimming removed 4 bases from V and 0 bases from J, with 5 bases in between. The germline V gene encodes CDR1 SQVTM and CDR2 ANQGSEA. The CDR3 is 12 amino acids. The CDR3 loop reads CSVGKSTDTQYF. The CDR3 region has the DNA TGCAGCGTTGGTAAGAGCACAGATACGCAGTATTTT.

The J gene is TRBJ2-7, the V gene TRBV14, with 15 bases matching TRBD2. Germline V CDR1 and CDR2: SGHDN, FVKESK. The CDR3 has 17 amino acids. Trimming cost V 4 bases and J 3 bases; bases outside gene matches: 7. In nucleotides, the CDR3 is TGTGCCAGCAGCCTAGGACTAGCGGGAGGGATAGGCTACGAGCAGTACTTC. It codes for CASSLGLAGGIGYEQYF.

Written as DNA, the CDR3 is TGTGCCAGCAGTTACCGGGACGCAGATACGCAGTATTTT. It translates to CASSYRDADTQYF. This chain uses TRBV27 with TRBJ2-3; possibly TRBD1 or TRBD2 for D (5 bases each). This CDR3 spans 13 amino acids. V lost 4 bases and J lost 4, with 9 bases in between. Per germline, CDR1 MNHEY and CDR2 SMNVEV (reference sequence).

V and J are TRBV9 and TRBJ2-5, with D perhaps given as TRBD1 or TRBD2 (5 bases each). Germline assignment: CDR1 SGDLS and CDR2 YYNGEE. The CDR3 loop spans 14 amino acids. V lost 5 bases and J lost 5, with 16 bases in between. CDR3 sequence (DNA): TGTGCCAGCAGTCGGGGACGGCCGGGGGAGACCCAGTACTTC. This gives the protein CASSRGRPGETQYF.

The rearrangement links TRBV6-5 to TRBJ2-5; the match to TRBD1 covers 7 bases. The CDR3 is 14 amino acids. Germline V gene sequence: CDR1 MNHEY, CDR2 SVGAGI. The V gene end was trimmed by 2 bases and the J gene end by 5 bases; junction bases not matched to a gene: 5. Here the CDR3 DNA reads TGTGCCAGCAGTTACCGACAGGGCTCGGAGACCCAGTACTTC. Translating it yields CASSYRQGSETQYF.

The chain employs TRBV5-1 and TRBJ1-1, with no clear D. The length of the CDR3 is 13 residues. CDR1 and CDR2 (germline): SGHRS, YFSETQ. Trimming cost V 5 bases and J 1 base, with 9 bases left between them. CDR3 residues: CASRNPGNTEAFF. The DNA of the CDR3 is TGCGCCAGCAGAAACCCCGGGAACACTGAAGCTTTCTTT.

The genes are TRBV7-6 and TRBJ2-7, with D maybe TRBD1 (7 bases). The germline V gene encodes CDR1 SGHVS and CDR2 FNYEAQ. With 0 bases removed from V and 5 bases from J, the gap between germline ends came to 17 bases. The CDR3 has 16 residues. CDR3 nucleotide sequence: TGTGCCAGCAGCTTAGCCGTGGGTGGAGGGGGCCACGAGCAGTACTTC. Residues: CASSLAVGGGGHEQYF.

This clone has just one count. V and J are TRBV5-1 and TRBJ1-6; no clear D. Per the germline V gene, CDR1 is SGHRS and CDR2 is YFSETQ. The CDR3 extends over 13 amino acids. V dropped 7 bases and J dropped 7 bases, with 12 bases sitting between them. The chain's CDR3 is CASGIDQNSPLHF. The CDR3 DNA sequence: TGCGCCAGCGGTATTGATCAGAATTCACCCCTCCACTTT.

The chain employs TRBV25-1 and TRBJ2-6; D is unclear. CDR1 and CDR2 (germline): MGHDK, SYGVNS. V dropped 1 base and J dropped 2 bases, with 0 bases sitting between them. The CDR3 is made up of 13 amino acids. In DNA, the CDR3 is TGTGCCAGCAGTGAATCTGGGGCCAACGTCCTGACTTTC. This sequence encodes CASSESGANVLTF.

Note on this clone: Germline and junction disagree at one end, which may indicate a read error. The rearrangement joins TRBV13 to TRBJ1-2, with TRBD1 matching over 10 bases. The CDR3 runs 15 residues. Germline-derived CDR1 and CDR2 are PRHDT and FYEKMQ (reference sequence). The chain's CDR3 is CASSLSTGTGATWIF. CDR3 in DNA: TGTGCCAGCAGCTTAAGTACCGGGACAGGGGCGACTTGGATCTTC.

This chain links TRBV5-1 with TRBJ2-5; no clear D. This CDR3 region has 11 residues. Germline CDR1 is SGHRS and CDR2 is YFSETQ. V was shortened by 2 bases and J by 5 bases, with 4 bases between the two germline ends. CDR3 sequence: CASSLRETQYF. In nucleotides, the CDR3 is TGCGCCAGCAGCTTAAGGGAGACCCAGTACTTC.

DNA of the CDR3: TGTGCCAGCAGTATGAATAGCAATCAGCCCCAGCATTTT. It specifies CASSMNSNQPQHF. The chain recombines TRBV6-1 with TRBJ1-5; D is unresolved. Germline CDR1 and CDR2: MNHNS and SASEGT. This CDR3 contains 13 residues. The V gene lost 5 bases and the J gene lost 0 bases, with 5 bases spanning the gap.

J is TRBJ2-7 and V is TRBV4-2, with 8 bases matching TRBD1. The CDR3 runs 15 residues. V lost 1 base and J lost 2; bases outside the gene matches: 4. From germline, CDR1 is LGHNA and CDR2 YNFKEQ. The CDR3 DNA reads TGTGCCAGCAGCCAAGGGATGGACAGGGCCTACGAGCAGTACTTC. Amino acid sequence: CASSQGMDRAYEQYF.

This chain links TRBV30 with TRBJ2-2; no clear D. The CDR3 extends over 13 amino acids. Germline V gene lookup returns CDR1 GTSNPN and CDR2 SVGIG (reference sequence). V lost 4 bases to trimming and J lost 6 bases, with 12 bases between them. The CDR3 sequence is CAWNRAAAGELFF. In DNA, the CDR3 is TGTGCCTGGAACCGGGCGGCCGCCGGGGAGCTGTTTTTT.

The chain carries TRBV4-3 and TRBJ1-4; D unresolved. V lost 1 base and J lost 0, with 15 bases in between. Germline CDR1 LGHNA, CDR2 YSLEER. The CDR3 length is 18 residues. The CDR3 DNA sequence: TGCGCCAGCAGCCAAGCGAAGGCGGGCCGGGCAACTAATGAAAAACTGTTTTTT. As protein: CASSQAKAGRATNEKLFF.

V is TRBV19 and J is TRBJ1-5; D gene ambiguous. This CDR3 has 18 amino acids. Trimming pared 3 bases from V and 0 bases from J, leaving 18 bases between. Germline V lookup: CDR1 LNHDA, CDR2 SQIVND (reference sequence). The CDR3 protein is CASSIKGSQPYSNQPQHF. CDR3 DNA sequence: TGTGCCAGTAGTATTAAAGGCAGCCAACCCTATAGCAATCAGCCCCAGCATTTT.

The chain carries TRBV19 and TRBJ2-5; 10 nucleotides line up with TRBD2. Trimming took 3 bases from V and 2 from J; bases not matched to a gene: 3. The CDR3 extends over 15 amino acids. Germline V gene data show CDR1 as LNHDA and CDR2 as SQIVND (reference sequence). The CDR3 here is CASSIISGGQETQYF. DNA for the CDR3: TGTGCCAGTAGTATTATTAGCGGGGGGCAAGAGACCCAGTACTTC.

This clone was recorded a few times. This chain joins TRBV7-8 and TRBJ2-7; 10 positions agree with TRBD2. The CDR3 consists of 16 residues. Germline lookup yields CDR1 SGHVS and CDR2 FQNEAQ. V shed 5 bases and J 5 bases; nucleotides not matched to a gene: 12. In DNA form, the CDR3 reads TGTGCCAGCAGCCCCGATCTAGCGGGGGTTTTCCACGAGCAGTACTTC. Translated: CASSPDLAGVFHEQYF. Filled out from reference TRBV7-8 and TRBJ2-7, the complete variable domain reads GAGVSQSPRYKVAKRGQDVALRCDPISGHVSLFWYQQALGQGPEFLTYFQNEAQLDKSGLPSDRFFAERPEGSVSTLKIQRTQQEDSAVYLCASSPDLAGVFHEQYFGPGTRLTVT.

The chain is built from TRBV19 and TRBJ1-1; D call uncertain. This CDR3 comprises 13 residues. The germline V and J ends were trimmed by 3 bases and 2 bases, with 7 bases remaining between them. The germline gives CDR1 LNHDA, CDR2 SQIVND (reference sequence). CDR3 loop: CASSISGNTEAFF. CDR3 DNA: TGTGCCAGTAGTATCTCGGGAAACACTGAAGCTTTCTTT.

The V gene is TRBV5-1, the J gene TRBJ2-6; 7 bases map to TRBD1. This CDR3 spans 16 amino acids. Germline V gives CDR1 SGHRS, CDR2 YFSETQ. The trim removed 3 bases at V and 0 bases at J, leaving 3 bases unmatched. The CDR3 protein is CASSWTGASGANVLTF. In nucleotides, the CDR3 is TGCGCCAGCAGCTGGACAGGAGCCTCTGGGGCCAACGTCCTGACTTTC.

This clone has just one count. The J gene is TRBJ1-4, the V gene TRBV5-5; D remains ambiguous. Per germline, CDR1 SGHKS and CDR2 YYEKEE (reference sequence). The CDR3 totals 17 residues. Trimming took off 1 base at V and 0 bases at J, with 13 bases between the two ends. CDR3 loop: CASSLKKGSATNEKLFF. The CDR3 region has the DNA TGTGCCAGCAGCTTGAAGAAGGGATCGGCAACTAATGAAAAACTGTTTTTT.